One and the same sample provided the 20 T cell receptor beta chains below, sequenced in a study of cytomegalovirus exposure and HLA in healthy donors. Both 60 Vbeta primers and 13 Jbeta primers went into the PCR. Some clones are missing from TCRdb's copy, which holds only in-frame ones; the method was immunoSEQ multiplex PCR. Of 110,000 to 150,000 clones in the sample, over 60% were seen once. Sequencing was carried out using PBMCs. The receptor source for this set is a man aged 40-49 years in good health and CMV-seropositive.

V is TRBV7-8 and J is TRBJ1-2; a weak D match, TRBD1 (5 bases). In germline, CDR1 is SGHVS, CDR2 FQNEAQ. CDR3 length equals 12 residues. The CDR3 spells CATGGEEYGYTF. In DNA form, the CDR3 reads TGTGCTACCGGGGGAGAGGAATATGGCTACACCTTC.

The V call is TRBV6-5, the J call TRBJ1-2, with D perhaps TRBD1 (5 bases). This CDR3 contains 14 residues. V was clipped by 2 bases and J by 8 bases, with 15 bases between them. Germline V gene sequence: CDR1 MNHEY, CDR2 SVGAGI. The CDR3 reads CASSYRGGRKGYTF. The CDR3, as DNA: TGTGCCAGCAGTTACCGGGGGGGACGTAAGGGCTACACCTTC.

The chain links TRBV10-3 to TRBJ2-5; TRBD1 aligns across 9 bases. Germline CDR1 ENHRY, CDR2 SYGVKD. The CDR3 has 16 residues. V shed 0 bases and J 4 bases; nucleotides not matched to a gene: 6. The CDR3 DNA is TGTGCCATCAGTGAGTCCGGACAGGGGTGGCGAGAGACCCAGTACTTC. Translation gives CAISESGQGWRETQYF.

This clone was recorded only once. V gene TRBV7-2 combines with J gene TRBJ1-5, with 10 bases lining up with TRBD1. This CDR3 has 18 residues. Germline assignment: CDR1 SGHTA and CDR2 FQGNSA. The V segment lost 5 bases and the J segment 4 bases; nucleotides outside the gene matches: 14. The CDR3 DNA follows: TGTGCCAGCAGCCCGCGACAGGGGGCGCAGGATCTGAATCAGCCCCAGCATTTT. Its translation is CASSPRQGAQDLNQPQHF.

The chain employs TRBV5-1 and TRBJ1-4; 8 bases are a match to TRBD1. With V trimmed by 3 bases and J by 6 bases, 4 bases remained unmatched. From germline, CDR1 is SGHRS and CDR2 YFSETQ. The CDR3 totals 14 residues. The CDR3 reads CASSSYRGDEKLFF. In nucleotides, the CDR3 is TGCGCCAGCAGCTCGTACAGGGGGGATGAAAAACTGTTTTTT.

The chain joins TRBV7-9 to TRBJ1-1; D is ambiguous. The length of the CDR3 is 12 residues. In germline, CDR1 is SEHNR, CDR2 FQNEAQ (reference sequence). V was shortened by 5 bases and J by 4 bases, with 8 bases between the two germline ends. In nucleotides, the CDR3 is TGTGCCAGCAGCCCGGTCGGCACTGAAGCTTTCTTT. Translation gives CASSPVGTEAFF.

The gene calls are TRBV5-1 and TRBJ2-2; 9 bases line up with TRBD1. Per germline, CDR1 SGHRS and CDR2 YFSETQ. The CDR3 loop spans 16 amino acids. The J segment lost 2 bases and the V segment lost 5 bases, leaving 7 bases of the junction unmatched. CDR3 DNA: TGCGCCAGCAGTTCCGACAGGGGGGTAAACACCGGGGAGCTGTTTTTT. It translates to CASSSDRGVNTGELFF.

The chain carries TRBV9 and TRBJ2-1; 7 nucleotides line up with TRBD2. CDR1 is SGDLS and CDR2 is YYNGEE in the germline V gene. Losses at the gene ends were 6 bases for V and 9 bases for J; bases not matched to a gene: 12. The CDR3 contains 14 residues. CDR3 bases: TGTGCCAGCACTCCCCGGACTAGTCGGGGTGAGCAGTTCTTC. It is translated as CASTPRTSRGEQFF.

The chain carries TRBV2 and TRBJ2-7; a weak D match, TRBD1 (6 bases). This CDR3 is built from 12 residues. V gave up 6 bases and J gave up 4 bases, with 10 bases separating them. Germline V gene data show CDR1 as SNHLY and CDR2 as FYNNEI. In DNA, the CDR3 is TGTGCCAGCAGACCGGACAGTTACGAGCAGTACTTC. This encodes CASRPDSYEQYF.

The chain is built from TRBV10-3 and TRBJ1-1, with unresolved D. Trimming pared 6 bases from V and 4 bases from J, leaving 15 bases between. The CDR3 sequence is 14 residues long. Germline values: CDR1 ENHRY, CDR2 SYGVKD. The CDR3 region is CAISRTGDVTEAFF. The DNA of the CDR3 is TGTGCCATCAGCCGAACGGGAGACGTCACTGAAGCTTTCTTT.

V and J are TRBV19 and TRBJ2-7; 13 bases line up with TRBD2. Germline V CDR1 and CDR2: LNHDA, SQIVND (reference sequence). The CDR3 is 17 amino acids. The junction had 7 bases not matched to a gene; V was cut back by 5 bases and J by 0 bases. The CDR3 reads CASSVGTSGVSSYEQYF. In DNA, the CDR3 is TGTGCCAGTAGTGTCGGGACTAGCGGGGTGAGCTCCTACGAGCAGTACTTC.

The chain recombines TRBV7-2 with TRBJ1-2; possible D gene TRBD1, 5 bases. CDR3 length equals 14 residues. The germline V gene encodes CDR1 SGHTA and CDR2 FQGNSA. V was trimmed by 1 base and J by 3 bases, leaving 9 bases between them. CDR3 amino acids: CASSLVGRDYGYTF. CDR3 nucleotides: TGTGCCAGCAGCTTAGTGGGCAGGGACTATGGCTACACCTTC.

The chain combines TRBV30 with TRBJ2-3, with 8 nucleotides matching TRBD1. The trim removed 1 base at V and 5 bases at J, leaving 5 bases unmatched. CDR1 is GTSNPN and CDR2 is SVGIG in the germline V gene (reference sequence). The length of the CDR3 is 14 residues. CDR3: CAWSAGGEGDTQYF. The CDR3 DNA sequence: TGTGCCTGGAGTGCAGGGGGCGAGGGAGATACGCAGTATTTT.

This sequence joins TRBV19 and TRBJ1-1; D is unclear. V was clipped by 5 bases and J by 7 bases, with 20 bases between them. The CDR3 covers 15 residues. Germline V lookup: CDR1 LNHDA, CDR2 SQIVND (reference sequence). DNA of the CDR3: TGTGCCAGTAGTCAACACAGAGCTCTGCTTGTTGAAGCTTTCTTT. It codes for CASSQHRALLVEAFF.

The J gene is TRBJ1-2, the V gene TRBV5-5; D may be TRBD1 (6 bases). CDR3 length: 16 amino acids. V lost 0 bases, J lost 4 bases, and 16 bases lay in between. Germline V CDR1 and CDR2: SGHKS, YYEKEE (reference sequence). CDR3 region: CASSLAVGQRIYGYTF. As DNA, the CDR3 is TGTGCCAGCAGCTTGGCCGTAGGACAGAGGATCTATGGCTACACCTTC. Together with reference TRBV5-5 and TRBJ1-2, the CDR3 gives the full variable domain: DAGVTQSPTHLIKTRGQQVTLRCSPISGHKSVSWYQQVLGQGPQFIFQYYEKEERGRGNFPDRFSARQFPNYSSELNVNALLLGDSALYLCASSLAVGQRIYGYTFGSGTRLTVV.

This clone was found a few times. This sequence joins TRBV7-8 and TRBJ2-1; the match to TRBD2 covers 11 bases. The CDR3 runs to 15 residues. Unmatched junction bases numbered 8, after V lost 7 bases and J lost 6 bases. From germline, CDR1 is SGHVS and CDR2 FQNEAQ. Here the CDR3 DNA reads TGTGCCAGCATAATAGCGGGAGGGCCCGGCAATGAGCAGTTCTTC. Amino acid sequence: CASIIAGGPGNEQFF. The full variable domain, rest sourced from reference TRBV7-8 and TRBJ2-1, is GAGVSQSPRYKVAKRGQDVALRCDPISGHVSLFWYQQALGQGPEFLTYFQNEAQLDKSGLPSDRFFAERPEGSVSTLKIQRTQQEDSAVYLCASIIAGGPGNEQFFGPGTRLTVL.

The V gene is TRBV30, the J gene TRBJ1-1; D is undetermined. The CDR3 has 12 amino acids. The ends were cut back, 4 bases at V and 2 bases at J, with 8 bases in the middle. CDR1 GTSNPN and CDR2 SVGIG come from the germline V gene (reference sequence). The CDR3 coding sequence is TGTGCCTGGAAATCAGTAAACACTGAAGCTTTCTTT. It translates to CAWKSVNTEAFF. The full variable domain, with the rest looked up from reference TRBV30 and TRBJ1-1, is SQTIHQWPATLVQPVGSPLSLECTVEGTSNPNLYWYRQAAGRGLQLLFYSVGIGQISSEVPQNLSASRPQDRQFILSSKKLLLSDSGFYLCAWKSVNTEAFFGQGTRLTVV.

This rearrangement joins TRBV27 to TRBJ2-7; 10 nucleotides line up with TRBD2. Germline lookup yields CDR1 MNHEY and CDR2 SMNVEV (reference sequence). J gave up 3 bases and V 6 bases, and 2 bases lay outside the gene matches. The CDR3 length is 13 residues. The CDR3 nucleotides are TGTGCCAGCAGGGCTAGCGGGAGCTACGAGCAGTACTTC. Translation: CASRASGSYEQYF.

J is TRBJ1-6 and V is TRBV30; 9 bases fit TRBD1. Germline V CDR1 and CDR2: GTSNPN, SVGIG (reference sequence). The CDR3 consists of 14 residues. The J segment lost 5 bases and the V segment lost 2 bases, leaving 1 base of the junction unmatched. The CDR3 nucleotides are TGTGCCTGGAGTCGGGACAGGGATAATTCACCCCTCCACTTT. It translates to CAWSRDRDNSPLHF.

The rearrangement links TRBV4-2 to TRBJ1-3; D not resolved. Trimming removed 1 base from V and 0 bases from J, with 10 bases in between. The CDR3 totals 16 residues. CDR1 and CDR2 (germline): LGHNA, YNFKEQ. The CDR3 spells CASSQVHISSGNTIYF. The DNA for the CDR3 is TGTGCCAGCAGCCAAGTACATATCAGCTCTGGAAACACCATATATTTT.